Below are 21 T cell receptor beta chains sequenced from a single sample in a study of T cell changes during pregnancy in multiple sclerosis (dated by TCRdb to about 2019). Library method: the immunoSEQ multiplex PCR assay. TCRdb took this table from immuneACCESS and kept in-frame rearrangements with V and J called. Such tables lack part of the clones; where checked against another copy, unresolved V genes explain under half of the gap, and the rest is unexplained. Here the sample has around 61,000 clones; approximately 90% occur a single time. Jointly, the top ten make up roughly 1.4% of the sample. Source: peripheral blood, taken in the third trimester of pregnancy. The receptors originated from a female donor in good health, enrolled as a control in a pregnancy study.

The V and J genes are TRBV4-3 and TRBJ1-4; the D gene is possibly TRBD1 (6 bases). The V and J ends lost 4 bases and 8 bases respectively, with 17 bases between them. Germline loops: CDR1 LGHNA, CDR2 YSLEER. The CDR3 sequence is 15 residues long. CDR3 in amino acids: CASSRRSQGSEKLFF. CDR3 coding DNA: TGCGCCAGCAGCCGTAGGTCCCAGGGGTCCGAAAAACTGTTTTTT.

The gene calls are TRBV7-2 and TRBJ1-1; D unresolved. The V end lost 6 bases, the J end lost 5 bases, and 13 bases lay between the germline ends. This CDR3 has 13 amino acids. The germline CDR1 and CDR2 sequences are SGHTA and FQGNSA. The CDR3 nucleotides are TGTGCCAGCAGGAATCAGAGAGGTACTGAAGCTTTCTTT. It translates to CASRNQRGTEAFF.

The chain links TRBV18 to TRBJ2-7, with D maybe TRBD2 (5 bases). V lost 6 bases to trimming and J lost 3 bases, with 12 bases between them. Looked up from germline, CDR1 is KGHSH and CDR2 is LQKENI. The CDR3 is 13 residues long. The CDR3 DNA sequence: TGTGCCAGCTCGTTTATCCGGGGCTACGAGCAGTACTTC. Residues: CASSFIRGYEQYF. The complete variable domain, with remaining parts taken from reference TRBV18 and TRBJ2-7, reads NAGVMQNPRHLVRRRGQEARLRCSPMKGHSHVYWYRQLPEEGLKFMVYLQKENIIDESGMPKERFSAEFPKEGPSILRIQQVVRGDSAAYFCASSFIRGYEQYFGPGTRLTVT.

The CDR3 region has the DNA TGTGCCAGCAGCCTTGGACAGGTGGGATCCGAGCAGTACTTC. Protein sequence: CASSLGQVGSEQYF. This chain links TRBV7-3 with TRBJ2-7, with 7 nucleotides matching TRBD1. Germline assignment: CDR1 SGHTA and CDR2 FQGTGA. CDR3 length: 14 amino acids. V was clipped by 5 bases and J by 6 bases; unmatched bases: 10.

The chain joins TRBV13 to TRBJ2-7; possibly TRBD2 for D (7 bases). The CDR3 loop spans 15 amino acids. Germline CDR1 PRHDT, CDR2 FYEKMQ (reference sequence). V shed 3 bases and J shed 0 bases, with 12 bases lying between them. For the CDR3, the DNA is TGTGCCAGCAGCTTGAGGGGGGGCCCCTCCTACGAGCAGTACTTC. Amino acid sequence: CASSLRGGPSYEQYF.

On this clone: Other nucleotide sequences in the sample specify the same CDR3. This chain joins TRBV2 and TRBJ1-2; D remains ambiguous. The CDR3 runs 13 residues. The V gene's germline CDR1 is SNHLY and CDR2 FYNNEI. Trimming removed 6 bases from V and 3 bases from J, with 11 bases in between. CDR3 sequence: CASREGRDYGYTF. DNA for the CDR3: TGTGCCAGCAGGGAGGGTAGGGACTATGGCTACACCTTC.

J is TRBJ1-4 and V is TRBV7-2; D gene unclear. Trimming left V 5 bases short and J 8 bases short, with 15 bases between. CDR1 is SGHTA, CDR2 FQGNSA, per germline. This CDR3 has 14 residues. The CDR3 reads CASSIETPGEKLFF. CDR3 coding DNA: TGTGCCAGCAGCATTGAGACCCCGGGGGAAAAACTGTTTTTT.

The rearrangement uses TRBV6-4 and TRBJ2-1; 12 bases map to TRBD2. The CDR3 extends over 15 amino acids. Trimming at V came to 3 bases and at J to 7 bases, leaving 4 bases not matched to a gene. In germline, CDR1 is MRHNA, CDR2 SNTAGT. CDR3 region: CASSDRLAGGNEQFF. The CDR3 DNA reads TGTGCCAGCAGTGATCGTCTAGCGGGGGGGAATGAGCAGTTCTTC.

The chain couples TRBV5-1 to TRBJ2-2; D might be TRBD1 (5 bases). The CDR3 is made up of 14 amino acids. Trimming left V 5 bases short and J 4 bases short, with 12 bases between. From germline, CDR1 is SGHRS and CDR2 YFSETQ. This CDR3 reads CASREQASTGELFF. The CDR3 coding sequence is TGCGCCAGCAGGGAACAGGCTAGCACCGGGGAGCTGTTTTTT.

This chain's CDR3 is CAWSADRNEKLFF. The DNA of the CDR3 is TGTGCCTGGAGTGCGGACAGGAATGAAAAACTGTTTTTT. The gene calls are TRBV30 and TRBJ1-4; TRBD1 agrees at 7 bases. Germline assignment: CDR1 GTSNPN and CDR2 SVGIG (reference sequence). V dropped 1 base and J dropped 5; count of bases not matched to a gene: 1. This CDR3 contains 13 residues.

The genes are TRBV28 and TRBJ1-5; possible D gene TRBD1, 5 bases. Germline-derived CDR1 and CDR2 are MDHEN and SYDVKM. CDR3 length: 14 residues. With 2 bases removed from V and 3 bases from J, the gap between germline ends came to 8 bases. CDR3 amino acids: CASSLVGDNQPQHF. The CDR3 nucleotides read TGTGCCAGCAGTTTAGTAGGGGACAATCAGCCCCAGCATTTT.

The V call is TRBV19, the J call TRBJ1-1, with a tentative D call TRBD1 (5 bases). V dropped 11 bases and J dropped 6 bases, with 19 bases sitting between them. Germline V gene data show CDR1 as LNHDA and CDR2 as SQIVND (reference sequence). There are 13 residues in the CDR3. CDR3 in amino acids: CAVRGPGYAEAFF. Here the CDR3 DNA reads TGTGCCGTTAGGGGTCCCGGGTACGCTGAAGCTTTCTTT. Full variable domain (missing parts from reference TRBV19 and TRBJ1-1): DGGITQSPKYLFRKEGQNVTLSCEQNLNHDAMYWYRQDPGQGLRLIYYSQIVNDFQKGDIAEGYSVSREKKESFPLTVTSAQKNPTAFYLCAVRGPGYAEAFFGQGTRLTVV.

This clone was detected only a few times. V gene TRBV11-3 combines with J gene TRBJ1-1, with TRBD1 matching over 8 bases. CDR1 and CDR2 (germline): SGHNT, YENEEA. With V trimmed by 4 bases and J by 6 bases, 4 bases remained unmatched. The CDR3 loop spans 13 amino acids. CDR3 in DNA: TGTGCCAGCAGCTATACGGACAGGGCTGAAGCTTTCTTT. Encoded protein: CASSYTDRAEAFF.

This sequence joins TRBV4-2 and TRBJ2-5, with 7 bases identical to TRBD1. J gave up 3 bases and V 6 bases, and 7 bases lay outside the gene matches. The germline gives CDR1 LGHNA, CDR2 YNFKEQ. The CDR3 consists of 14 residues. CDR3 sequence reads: CASSNRGNKETQYF. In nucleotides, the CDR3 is TGTGCCAGCAGTAACAGGGGAAATAAAGAGACCCAGTACTTC.

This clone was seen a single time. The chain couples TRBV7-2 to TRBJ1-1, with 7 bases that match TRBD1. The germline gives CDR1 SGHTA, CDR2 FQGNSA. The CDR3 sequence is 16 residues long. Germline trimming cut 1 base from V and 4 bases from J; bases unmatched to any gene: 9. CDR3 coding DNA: TGTGCCAGCAGCTTAGGTGGACAGGCGGTGGGCACTGAAGCTTTCTTT. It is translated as CASSLGGQAVGTEAFF.

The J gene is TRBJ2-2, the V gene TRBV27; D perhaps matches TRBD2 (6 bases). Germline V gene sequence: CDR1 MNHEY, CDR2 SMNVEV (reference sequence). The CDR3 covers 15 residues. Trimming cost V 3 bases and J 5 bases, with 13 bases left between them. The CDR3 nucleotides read TGTGCCAGCAGTTTGGGGTCAGGGAGGACCGGGGAGCTGTTTTTT. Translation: CASSLGSGRTGELFF.

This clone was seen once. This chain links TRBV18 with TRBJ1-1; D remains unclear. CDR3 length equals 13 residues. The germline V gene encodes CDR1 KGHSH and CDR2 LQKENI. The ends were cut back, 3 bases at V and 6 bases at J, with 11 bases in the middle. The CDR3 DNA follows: TGTGCCAGCTCACCCCCGACCGCGGCTGAAGCTTTCTTT. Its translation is CASSPPTAAEAFF.

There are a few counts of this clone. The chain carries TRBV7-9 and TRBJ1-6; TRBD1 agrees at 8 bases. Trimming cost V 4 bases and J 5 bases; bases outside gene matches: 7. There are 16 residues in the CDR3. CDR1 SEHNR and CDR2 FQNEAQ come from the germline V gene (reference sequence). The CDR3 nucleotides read TGTGCCAGCAGCTCCGAGACAGGGGTGAATAATTCACCCCTCCACTTT. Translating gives CASSSETGVNNSPLHF.

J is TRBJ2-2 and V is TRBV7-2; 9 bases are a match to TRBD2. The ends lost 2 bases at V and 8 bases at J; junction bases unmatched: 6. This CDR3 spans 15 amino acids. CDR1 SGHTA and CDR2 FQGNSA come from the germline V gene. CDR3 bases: TGTGCCAGCAGCTTAAGACTAGCGGACGGGGGGGAGCTGTTTTTT. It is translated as CASSLRLADGGELFF. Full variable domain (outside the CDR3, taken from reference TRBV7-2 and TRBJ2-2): GAGVSQSPSNKVTEKGKDVELRCDPISGHTALYWYRQSLGQGLEFLIYFQGNSAPDKSGLPSDRFSAERTGGSVSTLTIQRTQQEDSAVYLCASSLRLADGGELFFGEGSRLTVL.

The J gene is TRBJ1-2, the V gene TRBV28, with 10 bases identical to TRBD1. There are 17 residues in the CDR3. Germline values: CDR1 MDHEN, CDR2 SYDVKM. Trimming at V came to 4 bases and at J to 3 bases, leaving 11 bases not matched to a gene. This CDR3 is CASSSSGTGVSYYGYTF. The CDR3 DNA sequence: TGTGCCAGCAGTTCTTCCGGGACAGGGGTTTCTTACTATGGCTACACCTTC.

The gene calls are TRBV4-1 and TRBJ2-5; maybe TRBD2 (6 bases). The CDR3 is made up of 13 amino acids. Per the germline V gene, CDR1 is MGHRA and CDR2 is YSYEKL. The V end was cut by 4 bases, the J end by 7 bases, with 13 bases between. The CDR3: CASSRGLGGTQYF. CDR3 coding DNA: TGCGCCAGCAGCCGGGGCTTGGGGGGGACCCAGTACTTC.